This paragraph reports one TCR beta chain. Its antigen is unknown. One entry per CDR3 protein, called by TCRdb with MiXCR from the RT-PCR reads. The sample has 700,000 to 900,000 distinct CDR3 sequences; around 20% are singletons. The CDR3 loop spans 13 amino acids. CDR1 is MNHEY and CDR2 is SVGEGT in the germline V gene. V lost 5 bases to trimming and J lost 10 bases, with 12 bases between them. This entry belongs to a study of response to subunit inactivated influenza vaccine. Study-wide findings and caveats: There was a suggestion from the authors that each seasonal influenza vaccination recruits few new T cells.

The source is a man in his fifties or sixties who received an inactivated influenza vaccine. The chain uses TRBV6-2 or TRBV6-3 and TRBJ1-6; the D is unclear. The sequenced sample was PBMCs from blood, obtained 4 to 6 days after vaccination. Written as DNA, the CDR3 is TGTGCCAGCAGTGACCGCGTTCAGTCACCCCTCCACTTT. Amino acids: CASSDRVQSPLHF.